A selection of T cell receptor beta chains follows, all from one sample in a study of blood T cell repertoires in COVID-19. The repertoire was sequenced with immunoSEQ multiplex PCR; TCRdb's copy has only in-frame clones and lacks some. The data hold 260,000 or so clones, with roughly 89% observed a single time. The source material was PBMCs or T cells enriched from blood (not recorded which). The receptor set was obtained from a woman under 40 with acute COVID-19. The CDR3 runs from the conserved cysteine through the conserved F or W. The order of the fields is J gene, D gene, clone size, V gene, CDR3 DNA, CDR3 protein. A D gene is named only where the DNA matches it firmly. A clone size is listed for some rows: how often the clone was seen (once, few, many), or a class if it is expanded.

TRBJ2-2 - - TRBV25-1 TGTGCCAGCAGTGAATCCGGGTTGGACACCGGGGAGCTGTTTTTT CASSESGLDTGELFF
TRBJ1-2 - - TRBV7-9 TGTGCCAGCAGCTACTTGGGGGCGACTAACTATGGCTACACCTTC CASSYLGATNYGYTF
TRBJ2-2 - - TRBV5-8 TGTGCCAGCAGCCCGGACAGACACACCGGGGAGCTGTTTTTT CASSPDRHTGELFF
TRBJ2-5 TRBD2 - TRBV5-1 TGCGCCAGCAGCTCGGAAGCGGGGGCAGATGAGACCCAGTACTTC CASSSEAGADETQYF
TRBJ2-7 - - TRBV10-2 TGCGCCAGCAGACAGGGTTCCTACGAGCAGTACTTC CASRQGSYEQYF
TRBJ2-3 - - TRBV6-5 TGTGCCAGCAGACTTACAGCTAGCACAGATACGCAGTATTTT CASRLTASTDTQYF
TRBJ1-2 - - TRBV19 TGTGCCAGTAGTATATCAGACTATGGCTACACCTTC CASSISDYGYTF
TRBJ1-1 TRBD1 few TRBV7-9 TGTGCCAGCAGCCGCCCTACAGGGGCGAACACTGAAGCTTTCTTT CASSRPTGANTEAFF
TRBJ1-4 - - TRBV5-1 TGCGCCAGCAGCATGGACAGACCCAATGAAAAACTGTTTTTT CASSMDRPNEKLFF
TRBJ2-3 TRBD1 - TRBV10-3 TGTGCCATCAGTGAGTCCATCGGACAGGGAACTAGCACAGATACGCAGTATTTT CAISESIGQGTSTDTQYF
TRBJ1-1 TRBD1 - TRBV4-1 TGCGCCAGCAGTTCAACAGGGGGATGGATGAACACTGAAGCTTTCTTT CASSSTGGWMNTEAFF
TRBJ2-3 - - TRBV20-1 TGCAGTGCCATCAGGGAAGATACGCAGTATTTT CSAIREDTQYF